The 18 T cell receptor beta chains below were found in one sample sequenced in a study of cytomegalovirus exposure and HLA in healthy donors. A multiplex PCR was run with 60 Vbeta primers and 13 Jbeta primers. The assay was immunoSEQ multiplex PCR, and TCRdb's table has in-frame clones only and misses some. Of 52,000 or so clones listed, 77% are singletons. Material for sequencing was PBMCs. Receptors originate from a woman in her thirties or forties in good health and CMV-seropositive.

CDR3 DNA: TGTGCCAGCAGGGACAGGGGAGGGGAAAACTATGGCTACACCTTC. Protein product: CASRDRGGENYGYTF. This chain connects TRBV6-5 to TRBJ1-2, with 9 positions matching TRBD1. This CDR3 contains 15 residues. The V and J ends lost 6 bases and 2 bases, in that order; junction bases with no gene match: 7. Germline CDR1 and CDR2: MNHEY and SVGAGI.

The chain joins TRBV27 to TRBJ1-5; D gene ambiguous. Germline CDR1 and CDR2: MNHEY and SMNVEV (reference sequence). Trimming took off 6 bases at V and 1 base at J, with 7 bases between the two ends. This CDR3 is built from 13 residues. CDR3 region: CASSHRSNQPQHF. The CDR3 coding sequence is TGTGCCAGCAGCCACAGAAGCAATCAGCCCCAGCATTTT.

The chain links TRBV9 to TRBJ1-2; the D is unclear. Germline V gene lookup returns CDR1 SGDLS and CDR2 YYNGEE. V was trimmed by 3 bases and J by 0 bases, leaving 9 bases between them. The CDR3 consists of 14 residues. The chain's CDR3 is CASSEGGTNYGYTF. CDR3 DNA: TGTGCCAGCAGCGAGGGAGGGACTAACTATGGCTACACCTTC.

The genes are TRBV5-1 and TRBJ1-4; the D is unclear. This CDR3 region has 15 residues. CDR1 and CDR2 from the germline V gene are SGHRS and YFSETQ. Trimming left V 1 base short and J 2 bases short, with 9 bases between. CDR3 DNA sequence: TGCGCCAGCAGCTTGTCTGCGGGGACTAATGAAAAACTGTTTTTT. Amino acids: CASSLSAGTNEKLFF.

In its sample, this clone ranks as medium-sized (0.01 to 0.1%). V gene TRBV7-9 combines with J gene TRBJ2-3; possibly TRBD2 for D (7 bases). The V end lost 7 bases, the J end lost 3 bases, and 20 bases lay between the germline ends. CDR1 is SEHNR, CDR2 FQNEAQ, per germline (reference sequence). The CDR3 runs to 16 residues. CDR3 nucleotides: TGTGCCAGCACTCTCGAGGGGGGGCCACGAACAGATACGCAGTATTTT. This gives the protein CASTLEGGPRTDTQYF.

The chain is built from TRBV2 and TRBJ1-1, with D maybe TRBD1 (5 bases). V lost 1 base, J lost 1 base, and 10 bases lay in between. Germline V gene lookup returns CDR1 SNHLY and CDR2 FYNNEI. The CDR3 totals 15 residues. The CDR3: CASSEGDWENTEAFF. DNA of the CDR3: TGTGCCAGCAGTGAAGGGGACTGGGAGAACACTGAAGCTTTCTTT. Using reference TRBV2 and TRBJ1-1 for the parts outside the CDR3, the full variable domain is EPEVTQTPSHQVTQMGQEVILRCVPISNHLYFYWYRQILGQKVEFLVSFYNNEISEKSEIFDDQFSVERPDGSNFTLKIRSTKLEDSAMYFCASSEGDWENTEAFFGQGTRLTVV.

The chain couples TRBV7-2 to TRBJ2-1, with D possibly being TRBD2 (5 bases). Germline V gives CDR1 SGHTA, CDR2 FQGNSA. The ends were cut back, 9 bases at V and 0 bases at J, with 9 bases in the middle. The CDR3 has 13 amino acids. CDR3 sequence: CASERSSYNEQFF. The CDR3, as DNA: TGTGCCAGTGAGCGGAGCTCCTACAATGAGCAGTTCTTC.

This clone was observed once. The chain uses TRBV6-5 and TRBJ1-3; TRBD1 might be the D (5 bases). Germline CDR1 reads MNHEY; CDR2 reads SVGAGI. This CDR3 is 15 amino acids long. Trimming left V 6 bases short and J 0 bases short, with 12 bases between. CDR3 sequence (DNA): TGTGCCAGCAGCCGACAGTGGAGCTCTGGAAACACCATATATTTT. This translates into CASSRQWSSGNTIYF.

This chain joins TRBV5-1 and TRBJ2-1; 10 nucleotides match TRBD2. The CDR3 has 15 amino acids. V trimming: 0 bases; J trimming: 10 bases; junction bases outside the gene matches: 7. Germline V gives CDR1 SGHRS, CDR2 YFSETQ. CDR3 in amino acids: CASSLVAGGPREQFF. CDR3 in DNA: TGCGCCAGCAGCTTGGTAGCGGGGGGTCCCAGGGAGCAGTTCTTC.

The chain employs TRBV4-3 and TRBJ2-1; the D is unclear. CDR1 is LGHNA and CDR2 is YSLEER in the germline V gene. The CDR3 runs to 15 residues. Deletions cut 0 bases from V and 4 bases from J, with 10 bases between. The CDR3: CASSQDVQNYNEQFF. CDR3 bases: TGCGCCAGCAGCCAAGATGTGCAGAATTACAATGAGCAGTTCTTC.

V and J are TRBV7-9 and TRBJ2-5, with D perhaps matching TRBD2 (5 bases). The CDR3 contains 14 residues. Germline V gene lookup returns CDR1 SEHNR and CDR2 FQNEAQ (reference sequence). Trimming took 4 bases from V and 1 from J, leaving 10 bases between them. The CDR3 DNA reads TGTGCCAGCAGCTCCGAGGGAGTCCAAGAGACCCAGTACTTC. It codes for CASSSEGVQETQYF.

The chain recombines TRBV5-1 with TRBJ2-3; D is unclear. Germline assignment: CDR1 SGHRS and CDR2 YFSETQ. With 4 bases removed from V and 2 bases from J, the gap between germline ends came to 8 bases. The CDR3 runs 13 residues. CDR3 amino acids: CASSRFITDTQYF. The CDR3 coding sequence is TGCGCCAGCAGCCGTTTTATCACAGATACGCAGTATTTT. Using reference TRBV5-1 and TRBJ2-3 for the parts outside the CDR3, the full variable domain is KAGVTQTPRYLIKTRGQQVTLSCSPISGHRSVSWYQQTPGQGLQFLFEYFSETQRNKGNFPGRFSGRQFSNSRSEMNVSTLELGDSALYLCASSRFITDTQYFGPGTRLTVL.

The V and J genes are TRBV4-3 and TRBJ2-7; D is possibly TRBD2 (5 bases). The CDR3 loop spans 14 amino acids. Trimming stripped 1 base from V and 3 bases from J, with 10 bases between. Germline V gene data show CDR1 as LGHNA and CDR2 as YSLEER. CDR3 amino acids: CASSQGSGIYEQYF. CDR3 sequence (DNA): TGCGCCAGCAGCCAAGGGTCGGGAATCTACGAGCAGTACTTC.

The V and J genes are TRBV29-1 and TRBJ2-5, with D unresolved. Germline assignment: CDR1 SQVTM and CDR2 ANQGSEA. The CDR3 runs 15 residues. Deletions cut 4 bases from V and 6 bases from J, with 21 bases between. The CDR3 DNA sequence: TGCAGCGTTGCCCTCGCGGATGCGTTCCAGAAGACCCAGTACTTC. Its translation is CSVALADAFQKTQYF.

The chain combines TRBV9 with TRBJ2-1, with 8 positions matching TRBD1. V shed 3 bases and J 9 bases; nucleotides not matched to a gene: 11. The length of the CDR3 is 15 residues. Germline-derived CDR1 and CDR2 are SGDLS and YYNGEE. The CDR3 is CASSAPGQVLSEQFF. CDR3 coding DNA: TGTGCCAGCAGCGCACCGGGACAGGTCCTAAGTGAGCAGTTCTTC.

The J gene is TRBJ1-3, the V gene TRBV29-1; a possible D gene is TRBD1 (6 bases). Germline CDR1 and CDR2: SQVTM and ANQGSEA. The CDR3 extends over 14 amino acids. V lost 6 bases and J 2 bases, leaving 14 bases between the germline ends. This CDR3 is CSVVDRSTGNTIYF. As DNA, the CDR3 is TGCAGCGTGGTAGACAGGAGTACTGGAAACACCATATATTTT.

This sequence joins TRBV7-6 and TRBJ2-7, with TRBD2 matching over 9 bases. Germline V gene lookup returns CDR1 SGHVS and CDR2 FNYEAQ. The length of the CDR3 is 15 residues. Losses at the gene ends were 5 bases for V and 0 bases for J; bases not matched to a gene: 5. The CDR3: CASSATAGGSYEQYF. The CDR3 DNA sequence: TGTGCCAGCAGCGCAACAGCGGGGGGCTCCTACGAGCAGTACTTC.

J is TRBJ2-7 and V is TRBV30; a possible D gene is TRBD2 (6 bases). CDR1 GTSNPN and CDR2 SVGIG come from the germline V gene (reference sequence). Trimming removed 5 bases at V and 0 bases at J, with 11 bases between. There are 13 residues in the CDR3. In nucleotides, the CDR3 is TGTGCCTGGTGGGGGGTGAGCTCCTACGAGCAGTACTTC. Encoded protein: CAWWGVSSYEQYF.